This T cell receptor (beta chain) was observed in a study of human T cells and chemical hapten exposure. The CDR3 runs 15 residues. CDR1 is DFQATT and CDR2 is SNEGSKA in the germline V gene (reference sequence). With 1 base removed from V and 0 bases from J, the gap between germline ends came to 10 bases. TCRdb analysed the RACE reads with MiXCR anew, one entry per CDR3 protein. This repertoire shows 55,000 to 75,000 distinct CDR3 sequences, about 6% found once; its top ten account for under 4.5%. The time point denotes: healthy volunteer bleed at 6 weeks. Total RNA was isolated from unfractionated whole blood. This clonotype was seen many times.

Sample: whole blood. The sequence derives from a female donor in good health. Some clones in this sample may be carry-over from other donors' samples. The J gene is TRBJ2-1, the V gene TRBV20-1, with a possible D match to TRBD2 (6 bases). CDR3 nucleotides: TGCAGTGCTAGAGGAGGGACTTCCTCCTACAATGAGCAGTTCTTC. It yields the protein CSARGGTSSYNEQFF.